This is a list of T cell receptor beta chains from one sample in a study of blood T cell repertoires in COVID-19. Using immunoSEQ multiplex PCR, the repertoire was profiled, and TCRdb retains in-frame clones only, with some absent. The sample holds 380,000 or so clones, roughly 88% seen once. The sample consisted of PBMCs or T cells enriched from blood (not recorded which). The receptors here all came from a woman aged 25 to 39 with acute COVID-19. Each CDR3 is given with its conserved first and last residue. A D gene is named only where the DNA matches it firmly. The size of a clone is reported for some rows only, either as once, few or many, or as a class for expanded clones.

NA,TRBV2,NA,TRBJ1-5,TGTGCCAGCAGTGGGTCCCAGGGATGGGATCAGCCCCAGCATTTT,CASSGSQGWDQPQHF
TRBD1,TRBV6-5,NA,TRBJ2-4,TGTGCCAGCAGTACGGGACAGGGACCACAGTTC,CASSTGQGPQF
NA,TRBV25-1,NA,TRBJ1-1,TGTGCCAGCAGTGGGAGACAGTTTCGGGGGGGCACTGAAGCTTTCTTT,CASSGRQFRGGTEAFF
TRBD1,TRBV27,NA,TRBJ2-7,TGTGCCAGCAGTTTATCCGGGACAGGAGACTACGAGCAGTACTTC,CASSLSGTGDYEQYF
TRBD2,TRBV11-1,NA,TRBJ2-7,TGTGCCAGCAGCTTAGGGGCAGCGGGGACTTTCTACGAGCAGTACTTC,CASSLGAAGTFYEQYF
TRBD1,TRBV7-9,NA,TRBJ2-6,TGTGCCAGCAGCCCAACCACAGGGGAATGGGCTGGGGCCAACGTCCTGACTTTC,CASSPTTGEWAGANVLTF
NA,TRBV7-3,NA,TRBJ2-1,TGTGCCAGCAGCTTAACTCCTAGCGCGGAATACAATGAGCAGTTCTTC,CASSLTPSAEYNEQFF
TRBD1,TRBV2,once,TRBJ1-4,TGTGCCAGTCAAATCAGGGGGGCGCTGGAAAAACTGTTTTTT,CASQIRGALEKLFF
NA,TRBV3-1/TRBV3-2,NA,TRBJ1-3,TGTGCCAGCAGCCAAGGAGGGCTCTCTGGAAACACCATATATTTT,CASSQGGLSGNTIYF
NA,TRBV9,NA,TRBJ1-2,TGTGCCAGCAGCGTAGAACAGGGTTATGGCTACACCTTC,CASSVEQGYGYTF
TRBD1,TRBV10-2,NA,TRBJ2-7,TGCGCCAGCAGTGGTCAGGGGGAAGAGCAGTACTTC,CASSGQGEEQYF
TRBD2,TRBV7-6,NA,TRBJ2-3,TGTGCCAGCAGCTTACTTTCGAGCGGGGGGTCTGTCAGCACAGATACGCAGTATTTT,CASSLLSSGGSVSTDTQYF
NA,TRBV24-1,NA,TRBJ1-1,TGTGCCACCCGGGAGGGGTCTAACACTGAAGCTTTCTTT,CATREGSNTEAFF
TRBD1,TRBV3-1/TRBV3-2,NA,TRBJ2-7,TGTGCCAGCAGTCACGCCGGGACAGGGTACGAGCAGTACTTC,CASSHAGTGYEQYF
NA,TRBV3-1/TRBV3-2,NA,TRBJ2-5,TGTGCCAGCAGCCAAGAATTGAGGATCCAGGGGACCCAGTACTTC,CASSQELRIQGTQYF
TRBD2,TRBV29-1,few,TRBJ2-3,TGCAGCATAAATCCGGGACTAGGAGGGGATACGCAGTATTTT,CSINPGLGGDTQYF
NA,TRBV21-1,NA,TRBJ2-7,TGTGCCAGTACAGGACAGGGGGCCTACGAGCAGTACTTC,CASTGQGAYEQYF
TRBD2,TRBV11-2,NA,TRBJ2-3,TGTGCCAGCAGCCAGGGACTAGCGGGCCGTGACACAGATACGCAGTATTTT,CASSQGLAGRDTDTQYF
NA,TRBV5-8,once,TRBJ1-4,TGTGCCAGCAGCTTGGATGGCAGGGCGGACGAAAAACTGTTTTTT,CASSLDGRADEKLFF
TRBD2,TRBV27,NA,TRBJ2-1,TGTGCCAGCAGTTTATCTCCGGGACTAGGCCCTTCCTACAATGAGCAGTTCTTC,CASSLSPGLGPSYNEQFF
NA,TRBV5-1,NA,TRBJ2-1,TGCGCCAGCAGCTTGGGACACCCGGCCAATGAGCAGTTCTTC,CASSLGHPANEQFF
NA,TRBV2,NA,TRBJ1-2,TGTGTCAGCAGTCCACTAAGACAGGACTACACCTTC,CVSSPLRQDYTF
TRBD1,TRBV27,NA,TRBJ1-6,TGTGCCAGCAATAGGGACAGAACGGCTAATTCACCCCTCCACTTT,CASNRDRTANSPLHF
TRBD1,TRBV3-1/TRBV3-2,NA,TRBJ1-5,TGTGCCAGCAGCCAAGATGACAGGGCCCATCAGCCCCAGCATTTT,CASSQDDRAHQPQHF
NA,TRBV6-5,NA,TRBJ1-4,TGTGCCAGCAAGGGGCCCAATCAGGAAAAACTGTTTTTT,CASKGPNQEKLFF
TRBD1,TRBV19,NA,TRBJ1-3,TGTGCCAGTAGTGGACAGGGGGCTGACGGAAACACCATATATTTT,CASSGQGADGNTIYF